Below are 4 T cell receptor beta chains sequenced from a single sample in a study of response to subunit inactivated influenza vaccine. TCRdb re-derived calls from the RT-PCR reads in MiXCR, one entry per CDR3 protein. The sample holds about 570,000 distinct CDR3 sequences; over 9% are singletons and the top ten take 8% to 13%. This sample was shared with a second study, whose subject was T cells expressing NK-cell markers. In that study: UMIs accompanied the 5'RACE template switching by which TCR beta cDNA was made.

The sample was PBMCs from blood, taken on the day of vaccination. The source of these receptors is a man in his fifties or sixties who received an inactivated influenza vaccine.

This clonotype showed up many times. The chain uses TRBV28 and TRBJ2-7; unclear D gene. Germline V gene sequence: CDR1 MDHEN, CDR2 SYDVKM. The CDR3 has 13 amino acids. V was pared by 5 bases and J by 9 bases, with 17 bases between. In DNA, the CDR3 is TGTGCCAGCAGTCGATCGACTCTACCAAGGCAGTACTTC. Translated, it gives CASSRSTLPRQYF.

The sample holds a few counts of this clonotype. This chain joins TRBV5-1 and TRBJ2-5; no reliable D call. CDR1 and CDR2 from the germline V gene are SGHRS and YFSETQ. Trimming shortened V by 0 bases and J by 1 base, and 10 bases separated the two germline ends. This CDR3 has 15 residues. This CDR3 is CASSLDYGRQETQYF. CDR3 DNA sequence: TGCGCCAGCAGCTTGGACTACGGACGCCAAGAGACCCAGTACTTC.

There are a few counts of this clonotype. The V and J genes are TRBV6-2 or TRBV6-3 and TRBJ2-2; D ambiguous. The V gene lost 6 bases and the J gene lost 4 bases, with 9 bases spanning the gap. The germline gives CDR1 MNHEY, CDR2 SVGEGT. The CDR3 has 13 residues. The CDR3 nucleotides read TGTGCCAGCAGCTATCAAATCACCGGGGAGCTGTTTTTT. Translation gives CASSYQITGELFF.

The gene calls are TRBV15 and TRBJ2-1; 10 bases map to TRBD2. In germline, CDR1 is LNHNV, CDR2 YYDKDF (reference sequence). CDR3 size: 15 residues. Trimming at V came to 3 bases and at J to 8 bases, leaving 7 bases not matched to a gene. CDR3 coding DNA: TGTGCCACCAGCAGGCGGGCTAGCGGGAGAGATGAGCAGTTCTTC. Translation: CATSRRASGRDEQFF.